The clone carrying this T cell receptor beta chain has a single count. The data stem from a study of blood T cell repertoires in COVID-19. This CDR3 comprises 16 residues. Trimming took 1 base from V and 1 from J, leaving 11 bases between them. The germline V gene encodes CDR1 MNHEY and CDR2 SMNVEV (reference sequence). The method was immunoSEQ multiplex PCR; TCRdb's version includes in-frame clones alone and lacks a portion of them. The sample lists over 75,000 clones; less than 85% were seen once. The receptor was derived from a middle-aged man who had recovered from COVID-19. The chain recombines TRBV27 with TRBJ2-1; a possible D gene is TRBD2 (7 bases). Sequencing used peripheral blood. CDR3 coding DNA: TGTGCCAGCAGTTTATTTGCGGGGGCATCCTACAATGAGCAGTTCTTC. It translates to CASSLFAGASYNEQFF.